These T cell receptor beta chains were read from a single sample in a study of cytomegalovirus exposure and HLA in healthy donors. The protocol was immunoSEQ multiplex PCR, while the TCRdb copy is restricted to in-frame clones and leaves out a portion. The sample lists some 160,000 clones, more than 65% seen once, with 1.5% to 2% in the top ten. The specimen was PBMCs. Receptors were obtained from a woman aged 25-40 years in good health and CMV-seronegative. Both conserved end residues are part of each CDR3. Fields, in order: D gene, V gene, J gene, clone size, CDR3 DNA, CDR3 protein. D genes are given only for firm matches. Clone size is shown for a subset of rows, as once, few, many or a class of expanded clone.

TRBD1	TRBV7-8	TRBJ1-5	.	TGTGCCAGCAGCCCAGGCAGGGGGGATCAGCCCCAGCATTTT	CASSPGRGDQPQHF
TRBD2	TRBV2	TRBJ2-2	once	TGTGCCAGCAGCCGGACTAGCGCAAACACCGGGGAGCTGTTTTTT	CASSRTSANTGELFF
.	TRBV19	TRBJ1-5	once	TGTGCCAGTAGTATGACAACCCCTGGGCCCAATCAGCCCCAGCATTTT	CASSMTTPGPNQPQHF
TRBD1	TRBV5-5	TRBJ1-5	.	TGTGCCAGCAGCTGGGGACAGGGCTTAAATCAGCCCCAGCATTTT	CASSWGQGLNQPQHF
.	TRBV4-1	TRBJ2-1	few	TGCGCCAGCAGCCAAGAACCACAGGGTCCTGAGCAGTTCTTC	CASSQEPQGPEQFF
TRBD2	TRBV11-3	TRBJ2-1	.	TGTGCTAGCGGGAGTGTCGACAATGAGCAGTTCTTC	CASGSVDNEQFF
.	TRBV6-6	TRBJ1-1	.	TGTGCCAGCACCGAATCTTCCGGACTCCAACCCACTGAAGCTTTCTTT	CASTESSGLQPTEAFF
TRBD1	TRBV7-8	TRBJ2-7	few	TGTGCCAGCAGCCAACGGACAGGGGGCACCTACGAGCAGTACTTC	CASSQRTGGTYEQYF
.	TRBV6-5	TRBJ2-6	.	TGTGCCAGCTTTAGTAACGGGGCCAACGTCCTGACTTTC	CASFSNGANVLTF
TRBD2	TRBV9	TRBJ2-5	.	TGTGCCAGCAGCGTAGGGGCGGGGGTTTCTTTCCGGGAGACCCAGTACTTC	CASSVGAGVSFRETQYF
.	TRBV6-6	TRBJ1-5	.	TGTGCCAGCAGGGCGGTCAATCAGCCCCAGCATTTT	CASRAVNQPQHF
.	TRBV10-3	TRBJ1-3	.	TGTGCCATCGGTGAAGGAGCGGGCTCTGGAAACACCATATATTTT	CAIGEGAGSGNTIYF
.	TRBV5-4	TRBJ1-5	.	TGTGCCAGCAGCTTGGGCGGCACAAATAGCAATCAGCCCCAGCATTTT	CASSLGGTNSNQPQHF
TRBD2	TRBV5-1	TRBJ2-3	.	TGCGCCAGCAGTAGCGGGTCGGCAGATACGCAGTATTTT	CASSSGSADTQYF
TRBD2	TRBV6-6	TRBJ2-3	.	TGTGCCAGCAGCCCGACCGGGACTAGCGGAACAGATACGCAGTATTTT	CASSPTGTSGTDTQYF
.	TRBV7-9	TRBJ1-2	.	TGTGCCAGCAGCTTTCAGGGAAACTATGGCTACACCTTC	CASSFQGNYGYTF
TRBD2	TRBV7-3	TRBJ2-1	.	TGTGCCAGCAGCTTAACTCGGACTAGCCCCAATGAGCAGTTCTTC	CASSLTRTSPNEQFF
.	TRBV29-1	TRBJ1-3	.	TGCAGCGTTCTTCGCGGGTCTAGTGGAAACACCATATATTTT	CSVLRGSSGNTIYF
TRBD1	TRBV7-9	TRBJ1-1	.	TGTGCCAGCATCAAGGGGGCAGGGAGGACTGAAGCTTTCTTT	CASIKGAGRTEAFF
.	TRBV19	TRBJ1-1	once	TGTGCCAGTAGTATAGATCTGGACAGGAACACTGAAGCTTTCTTT	CASSIDLDRNTEAFF
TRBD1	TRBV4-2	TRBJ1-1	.	TGTGCCAGCAGCTCGGACAGGGCGGACACTGAAGCTTTCTTT	CASSSDRADTEAFF
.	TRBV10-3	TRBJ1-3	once	TGTGCCATCCGGAGGAGTTTCTCTGGAAACACCATATATTTT	CAIRRSFSGNTIYF
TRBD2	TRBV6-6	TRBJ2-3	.	TGTGCCAGCGGACGGACTAGCGGGAGGGTGGCGCAGTATTTT	CASGRTSGRVAQYF
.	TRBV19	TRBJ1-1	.	TGTGCCAGTAGCACCACAGGGTTCTCTGAAGCTTTCTTT	CASSTTGFSEAFF
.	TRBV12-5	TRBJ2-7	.	TGTGCTACCACCCAGGGATCCCTTTACGAGCAGTACTTC	CATTQGSLYEQYF
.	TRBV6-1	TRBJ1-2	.	TGTGCCAGCAGTGTTGCCCCTACAGGGTTATATGGCTACACCTTC	CASSVAPTGLYGYTF
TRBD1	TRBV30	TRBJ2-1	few	TGTGCCTGGAGTGTTACAGGGGGCTACAATGAGCAGTTCTTC	CAWSVTGGYNEQFF
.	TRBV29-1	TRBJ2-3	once	TGCAGCGTTGAAGACTTCACAGATACGCAGTATTTT	CSVEDFTDTQYF
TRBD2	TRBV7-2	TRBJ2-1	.	TGTGCCAGCAGCGTGACTAGCAGGAATGAGCAGTTCTTC	CASSVTSRNEQFF
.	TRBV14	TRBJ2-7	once	TGTGCCAGCAGCCAAGATTGGGACAACTCCTACGAGCAGTACTTC	CASSQDWDNSYEQYF
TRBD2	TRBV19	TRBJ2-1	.	TGTGCCAGTAGTATATCGTCCGGGACTAGCGGGATTTATGAGCAGTTCTTC	CASSISSGTSGIYEQFF
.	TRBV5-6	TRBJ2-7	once	TGTGCCAGCAGCTTGGCCCCAGGGTTCGAGCAGTACTTC	CASSLAPGFEQYF
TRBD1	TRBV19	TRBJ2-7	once	TGTGCCAGTAGTGCACCGGGACAGCAGGGAACCTACGAGCAGTACTTC	CASSAPGQQGTYEQYF
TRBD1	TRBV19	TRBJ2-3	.	TGTGCCAGTAGTTCCCGGAGGACAGGGAAGGCCACAGATACGCAGTATTTT	CASSSRRTGKATDTQYF
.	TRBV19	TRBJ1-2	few	TGTGCCAGTAGTCCGCAGAGGGGGTTAGGCGCTCGACCCTACACCTTC	CASSPQRGLGARPYTF
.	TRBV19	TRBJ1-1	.	TGTGCCAGTAGTATCCTACTCGGGATGAACACTGAAGCTTTCTTT	CASSILLGMNTEAFF
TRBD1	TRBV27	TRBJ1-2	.	TGTGCCAGCAGTCTGGACAGGGGTAACTATGGCTACACCTTC	CASSLDRGNYGYTF
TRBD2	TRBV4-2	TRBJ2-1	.	TGTGCCAGCAGCCCCCTACTAGCGGGGGGTGGGTACAATGAGCAGTTCTTC	CASSPLLAGGGYNEQFF
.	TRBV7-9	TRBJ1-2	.	TGTGCCAGCATCATCCTTCGAGACTATGGCTACACCTTC	CASIILRDYGYTF
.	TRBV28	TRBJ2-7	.	TGTGCCAGCCGAGACTTAGCTGGCGATTGGAACGGGCAGTACTTC	CASRDLAGDWNGQYF
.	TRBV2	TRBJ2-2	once	TGTGCCAGCCAAAACACCGGGGAGCTGTTTTTT	CASQNTGELFF
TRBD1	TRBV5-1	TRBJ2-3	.	TGCGCCAGCAGCTTCGCCGGGACAGGGGTTACAGATACGCAGTATTTT	CASSFAGTGVTDTQYF